This T cell receptor (beta chain) came from a study of T-cell memory formation after mild COVID-19. Background on the study: TCR clusters were largely donor specific.

TCRdb fed the 5' RACE reads into MiXCR, producing one record per CDR3 protein. In the table there are around 200,000 distinct CDR3 sequences, about 10% of which are singletons. CDR3 size: 16 residues. With 5 bases removed from V and 1 base from J, the gap between germline ends came to 16 bases. Germline V CDR1 and CDR2: SGHVS, FNYEAQ. Whole-study results and caveats: Memory from before infection featured some responding clones, which suggests cross-reactive memory joined. Clones from the second wave (peaking day 37) had unconfirmed SARS-CoV-2 specificity. Later expanders leaned CD4+, whereas day 15 to 85 contracting clones were balanced CD4/CD8.

This clonotype was detected a few times. The target antigen is unknown. Sequencing was done on a sample of PBMCs or a T cell subset sorted from them (not recorded which). The genes are TRBV7-6 and TRBJ2-3; D unresolved. This TCR derives from a man between 18 and 35 years old who had mild COVID-19 (a few samples of this study predate the infection). Cell type and time point are not known. CDR3 in amino acids: CASSAPSGSRTDTQYF. The CDR3 nucleotides are TGTGCCAGCAGCGCCCCGTCGGGTTCTCGCACAGATACGCAGTATTTT. The full variable domain, with the rest looked up from reference TRBV7-6 and TRBJ2-3, is GAGVSQSPRYKVTKRGQDVALRCDPISGHVSLYWYRQALGQGPEFLTYFNYEAQQDKSGLPNDRFSAERPEGSISTLTIQRTEQRDSAMYRCASSAPSGSRTDTQYFGPGTRLTVL.